The sequence of this T cell receptor (beta chain) was determined in a study of CD4+ T cells in melanoma. Comment on this clone: The antigen remains unidentified.

Profiling relied on immunoSEQ multiplex PCR, and the TCRdb table lists in-frame clones only, not all of them. The data contain more than 15,000 clones, over 70% of them seen just once; the ten biggest clones take up 5% to 5.5%. Overall study results and limits: CD8+ T cell, macrophage and B cell function reportedly correlated with neoantigen-specific CD4+ T cells.

The CDR3 loop spans 14 amino acids. V lost 5 bases and J 2 bases, leaving 13 bases between the germline ends. Germline-derived CDR1 and CDR2 are SGHTA and FQGNSA. Sequenced sample: cells from a culture (not recorded whether cultured in vitro). The clonotype comes from a human donor with melanoma. The rearrangement links TRBV7-2 to TRBJ2-7, with D uncertain. The CDR3 is CASSRPPTTYEQYF. In nucleotides, the CDR3 is TGTGCCAGCAGCCGCCCTCCCACTACCTACGAGCAGTACTTC.